These 11 T cell receptor beta chains originate from one sample sequenced in a study of blood T cell repertoires in COVID-19. This table comes from immunoSEQ multiplex PCR, and its TCRdb copy is limited to in-frame clones, with some not included. Altogether under 400,000 clones are present, more than 70% being singletons, with the ten largest covering around 4%. Sequenced input: peripheral blood. These receptors were collected from a woman aged 55-70 years with COVID-19, enrolled during active disease.

The V and J genes are TRBV5-1 and TRBJ1-3, with D tentatively TRBD1 (5 bases). Trimming took off 3 bases at V and 0 bases at J, with 13 bases between the two ends. The CDR3 covers 16 residues. Germline lookup yields CDR1 SGHRS and CDR2 YFSETQ. CDR3 residues: CASSSSPGSSGNTIYF. The CDR3 coding sequence is TGCGCCAGCAGCTCGTCCCCAGGGTCCTCTGGAAACACCATATATTTT.

This CDR3 reads CASRGQEIYNSPLHF. CDR3 DNA sequence: TGTGCCAGCAGAGGACAGGAAATCTATAATTCACCCCTCCACTTT. The rearrangement joins TRBV28 to TRBJ1-6; 7 bases agree with TRBD1. CDR3 length equals 15 residues. V was pared by 6 bases and J by 3 bases, with 5 bases of the junction left unmatched. CDR1 and CDR2 (germline): MDHEN, SYDVKM.

In nucleotides, the CDR3 is TGCAGCGTTCAGGGGGCGTGGAATCAGCCCCAGCATTTT. Protein: CSVQGAWNQPQHF. The chain has TRBV29-1 and TRBJ1-5; 8 bases are a match to TRBD1. The V segment lost 5 bases and the J segment 4 bases; nucleotides outside the gene matches: 4. Germline V CDR1 and CDR2: SQVTM, ANQGSEA. This CDR3 is built from 13 residues.

The chain recombines TRBV5-1 with TRBJ1-2, with TRBD1 matching over 12 bases. The CDR3 sequence is 15 residues long. Trimming took 5 bases from V and 3 from J; bases not matched to a gene: 5. Germline assignment: CDR1 SGHRS and CDR2 YFSETQ. The CDR3 coding sequence is TGCGCCAGCAGTCGGGGACAGGGGGCATACTATGGCTACACCTTC. Its translation is CASSRGQGAYYGYTF.

This clone was detected only once. This rearrangement joins TRBV18 to TRBJ1-2; TRBD1 matches at 9 bases. This CDR3 is built from 17 residues. The V gene's germline CDR1 is KGHSH and CDR2 LQKENI. The V and J ends lost 2 bases and 8 bases, in that order; junction bases with no gene match: 15. The CDR3 spells CASSPLSRGQGTVGYTF. CDR3 bases: TGTGCCAGCTCACCATTGTCTAGGGGACAGGGAACGGTCGGCTACACCTTC. Filled out from reference TRBV18 and TRBJ1-2, the complete variable domain reads NAGVMQNPRHLVRRRGQEARLRCSPMKGHSHVYWYRQLPEEGLKFMVYLQKENIIDESGMPKERFSAEFPKEGPSILRIQQVVRGDSAAYFCASSPLSRGQGTVGYTFGSGTRLTVV.

The gene calls are TRBV7-8 and TRBJ1-4; 8 positions match TRBD1. Trimming took 4 bases from V and 7 from J; bases not matched to a gene: 8. The CDR3 runs to 15 residues. Germline lookup yields CDR1 SGHVS and CDR2 FQNEAQ. The CDR3 region is CASSSGQGRGEKLFF. Here the CDR3 DNA reads TGTGCCAGCAGCTCCGGACAGGGAAGAGGTGAAAAACTGTTTTTT.

This clone was counted a single time. This chain uses TRBV5-8 with TRBJ2-5, with TRBD2 matching 13 bases. V gave up 5 bases and J gave up 6 bases; unmatched junction bases: 7. This CDR3 is built from 15 residues. Germline V gene sequence: CDR1 SGHTS, CDR2 YDEGEE. The CDR3 loop reads CASRFPGLAGQTQYF. The CDR3 coding sequence is TGTGCCAGCAGGTTTCCGGGACTAGCGGGGCAGACCCAGTACTTC.

This clone was counted a few times. The chain couples TRBV7-2 to TRBJ1-2; 7 bases align to TRBD1. J was trimmed by 2 bases and V by 5 bases; bases with no gene match: 5. The V gene's germline CDR1 is SGHTA and CDR2 FQGNSA. The length of the CDR3 is 14 residues. The CDR3 bases are TGTGCCAGCAGCCCGGAAGGGGGCAACTATGGCTACACCTTC. Protein sequence: CASSPEGGNYGYTF.

The rearrangement uses TRBV9 and TRBJ2-1; perhaps TRBD1 as D (6 bases). V dropped 3 bases and J dropped 6 bases, with 13 bases sitting between them. The length of the CDR3 is 14 residues. From germline, CDR1 is SGDLS and CDR2 YYNGEE. The DNA of the CDR3 is TGTGCCAGCAGCGCCGGGACACATACCAATGAGCAGTTCTTC. It encodes CASSAGTHTNEQFF.

The chain has TRBV29-1 and TRBJ1-2; the match to TRBD1 covers 9 bases. Per the germline V gene, CDR1 is SQVTM and CDR2 is ANQGSEA. This CDR3 comprises 13 residues. Trimming removed 1 base from V and 7 bases from J; junction bases left unmatched: 4. This chain's CDR3 is CSVEADRGAGYTF. DNA for the CDR3: TGCAGCGTTGAAGCTGACAGGGGGGCTGGCTACACCTTC.

The chain links TRBV5-1 to TRBJ2-5; D uncertain. CDR3 length: 14 amino acids. The germline gives CDR1 SGHRS, CDR2 YFSETQ. The V and J ends lost 0 bases and 0 bases respectively, with 6 bases between them. The CDR3 DNA reads as TGCGCCAGCAGCTTGGTAGGAGACCAAGAGACCCAGTACTTC. Translation gives CASSLVGDQETQYF.